The 2 T cell receptor beta chains below all came from one sample that was sequenced in a study of blood T cell repertoires in COVID-19. Using immunoSEQ multiplex PCR, the repertoire was profiled, and TCRdb retains in-frame clones only, with some absent. The sample holds about 240,000 clones; 80% to 90% are singletons and the top ten take approximately 4.5%. The sample comprised peripheral blood. The receptor set was obtained from a woman in her 70s with acute or convalescent COVID-19.

A single count supports this clone. This sequence joins TRBV27 and TRBJ2-1; 8 bases map to TRBD2. V dropped 1 base and J dropped 7; count of bases not matched to a gene: 3. Germline loops: CDR1 MNHEY, CDR2 SMNVEV (reference sequence). The CDR3 extends over 14 amino acids. The CDR3 is CASSLLGLVNEQFF. DNA of the CDR3: TGTGCCAGCAGTTTATTGGGACTAGTTAATGAGCAGTTCTTC.

This clone was detected ten times or more. This chain links TRBV9 with TRBJ1-3; D is possibly TRBD1 (6 bases). CDR1 and CDR2 from the germline V gene are SGDLS and YYNGEE. V gave up 7 bases and J gave up 1 base, with 6 bases separating them. CDR3 length: 12 amino acids. The CDR3 DNA follows: TGTGCCAGCGGACAGTCTGGAAACACCATATATTTT. Translation gives CASGQSGNTIYF.